This TCR beta chain was sequenced in a study of control samples from healthy donors and cancer patients. This CDR3 is 14 amino acids long. V dropped 3 bases and J dropped 6; count of bases not matched to a gene: 4. Per germline, CDR1 SGHAT and CDR2 FQNNGV. Sequencing was performed with immunoSEQ multiplex PCR; in TCRdb, only in-frame clones are kept and a portion is missing. The repertoire holds some 74,000 clones, 83% seen once, with 15% to 17% in the top ten. This receptor was taken from a man aged 60 to 69 in good health. The genes are TRBV11-2 and TRBJ1-4; 7 nucleotides match TRBD1. What was sequenced was blood. CDR3 sequence: CASSFRGKDEKLFF. CDR3 bases: TGTGCCAGCAGCTTCAGGGGGAAGGATGAAAAACTGTTTTTT.